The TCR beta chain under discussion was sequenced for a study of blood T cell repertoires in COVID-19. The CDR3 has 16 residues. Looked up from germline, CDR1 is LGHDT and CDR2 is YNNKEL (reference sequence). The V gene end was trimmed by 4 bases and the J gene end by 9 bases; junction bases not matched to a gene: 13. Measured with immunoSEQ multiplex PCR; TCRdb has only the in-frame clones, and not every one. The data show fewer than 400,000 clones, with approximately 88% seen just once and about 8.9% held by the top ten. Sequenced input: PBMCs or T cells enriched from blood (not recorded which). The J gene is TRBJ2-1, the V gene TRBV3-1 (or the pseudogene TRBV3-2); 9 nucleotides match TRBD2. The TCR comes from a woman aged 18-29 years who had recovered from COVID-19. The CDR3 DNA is TGTGCCAGCAGCCCCCCAGCGGGTAGCGGGGGCGGTGAGCAGTTCTTC. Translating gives CASSPPAGSGGGEQFF.